This T cell receptor beta chain was sequenced in a study of cytomegalovirus exposure and HLA in healthy donors. General observations from the study: The study flagged about 150 TCR beta chains as cytomegalovirus-associated. One later analysis reportedly identified an Asian-associated ancestry cluster that showed fewer N-insertions than the approximately 700-donor mean. Per a later analysis, HLA-associated TCR beta chains showed more clonal expansion than other, equally common TCR beta chains.

The primer mix had 60 Vbeta and 13 Jbeta primers. Only in-frame clones appear in the TCRdb table, and some are missing; sequencing was by immunoSEQ multiplex PCR. Its table records some 21,000 clones. A remark on this clone: Its antigen is unidentified.

CDR3 size: 11 residues. Between the trimmed V and J ends, which lost 3 bases and 8 bases, there was a span of 8 bases. CDR1 is DFQATT and CDR2 is SNEGSKA in the germline V gene (reference sequence). V usage is TRBV20-1 and J usage is TRBJ2-1, with a tentative D call TRBD2 (5 bases). The sequenced material came from PBMCs. The TCR originated in a man aged 55-75 years in good health and CMV-seropositive. The CDR3 is CSARSDYEQFF. In nucleotides, the CDR3 is TGCAGTGCTAGGTCGGACTATGAGCAGTTCTTC.